One and the same sample provided the 19 T cell receptor beta chains below, sequenced in a study of T cells after posttransplantation cyclophosphamide. Cyclophosphamide on days +3 and +4 followed busulfan-fludarabine conditioning and a marrow graft. Libraries were prepared by immunoSEQ multiplex PCR; TCRdb keeps only in-frame clonotypes and omits some of them. The profile covers 20,000 or so clones, with roughly 90% appearing a single time and 6% to 8.5% taken by the ten largest. The source was PBMCs, collected after allogeneic stem cell transplant with posttransplant cyclophosphamide. The receptors were sampled from a female patient between 35 and 55 years old who received an allogeneic stem cell transplant from a related donor, was CMV-positive, and had no GVHD. The graft donor may have contributed some T cells.

This rearrangement joins TRBV19 to TRBJ2-3; possibly TRBD2 for D (6 bases). Trimming took off 9 bases at V and 6 bases at J, with 19 bases between the two ends. The CDR3 has 14 amino acids. Germline loops: CDR1 LNHDA, CDR2 SQIVND (reference sequence). The CDR3 DNA reads TGTGCCAGCAACACGGGTAGCGGTACGGATACGCAGTATTTT. Translation: CASNTGSGTDTQYF.

The V and J genes are TRBV29-1 and TRBJ2-2, with 7 positions matching TRBD1. V dropped 7 bases and J dropped 2; count of bases not matched to a gene: 4. Germline assignment: CDR1 SQVTM and CDR2 ANQGSEA. CDR3 length equals 13 residues. The CDR3, as DNA: TGCAGCGCCGACAGGGACAACACCGGGGAGCTGTTTTTT. This encodes CSADRDNTGELFF.

This sequence joins TRBV23-1 and TRBJ2-2; the match to TRBD2 covers 11 bases. TRBV23-1 is an open reading frame, and its role is uncertain. V lost 8 bases to trimming and J lost 5 bases; unmatched junction nucleotides: 19. The CDR3 has 19 amino acids. CDR3 DNA sequence: TGCGCCAGCTGCAGGAGACTAGCGGGAAACCCGGCAAAAACCGGGGAGCTGTTTTTT. Protein: CASCRRLAGNPAKTGELFF.

The chain is built from TRBV9 and TRBJ1-1, with a possible D match to TRBD1 (6 bases). The CDR3 has 15 amino acids. The V gene lost 3 bases and the J gene lost 0 bases, with 12 bases spanning the gap. Germline values: CDR1 SGDLS, CDR2 YYNGEE. The CDR3 DNA follows: TGTGCCAGCAGCGCGGGAGGGACAATGAACACTGAAGCTTTCTTT. Protein product: CASSAGGTMNTEAFF.

The rearrangement links TRBV6-5 to TRBJ1-2, with D hard to call. This CDR3 contains 12 residues. The V gene lost 6 bases and the J gene lost 4 bases, with 9 bases spanning the gap. Germline V CDR1 and CDR2: MNHEY, SVGAGI. The CDR3 DNA reads TGTGCCAGCAGCCCCAGGTCCTATGGCTACACCTTC. Encoded protein: CASSPRSYGYTF.

This rearrangement joins TRBV28 to TRBJ1-1, with unresolved D. CDR3 length equals 13 residues. CDR1 MDHEN and CDR2 SYDVKM come from the germline V gene. V dropped 3 bases and J dropped 8 bases, with 13 bases sitting between them. CDR3 residues: CASSLTQVGEAFF. CDR3 nucleotides: TGTGCCAGCAGTTTGACCCAAGTCGGGGAAGCTTTCTTT.

The chain is built from TRBV30 and TRBJ2-7; possible D gene TRBD2, 6 bases. Between the trimmed V and J ends, which lost 5 bases and 0 bases, there was a span of 8 bases. The CDR3 length is 12 residues. In germline, CDR1 is GTSNPN, CDR2 SVGIG (reference sequence). The CDR3 bases are TGTGCCTGGGCGGGAACCTCCTACGAGCAGTACTTC. It yields the protein CAWAGTSYEQYF.

This rearrangement joins TRBV4-1 to TRBJ2-5; D is perhaps TRBD2 (5 bases). Between the trimmed V and J ends, which lost 4 bases and 2 bases, there was a span of 14 bases. CDR3 length equals 15 residues. Germline CDR1 is MGHRA and CDR2 is YSYEKL. CDR3 region: CASSRDGGRQETQYF. CDR3 coding DNA: TGCGCCAGCAGCCGAGACGGAGGAAGACAAGAGACCCAGTACTTC.

V usage is TRBV11-3 and J usage is TRBJ2-1; possible D gene TRBD2, 5 bases. The germline V gene has CDR1 SGHNT and CDR2 YENEEA. V lost 3 bases, J lost 1 base, and 13 bases lay in between. There are 16 residues in the CDR3. CDR3 loop: CASSFSLAPSYNEQFF. The CDR3 bases are TGTGCCAGCAGCTTTTCGCTAGCACCTTCCTACAATGAGCAGTTCTTC.

The CDR3 reads CASRAGTLGEQYF. The CDR3 bases are TGCGCCAGCAGAGCTGGGACTCTGGGCGAGCAGTACTTC. This chain uses TRBV5-1 with TRBJ2-7; D may be TRBD2 (6 bases). Trimming took 5 bases from V and 6 from J, leaving 15 bases between them. This CDR3 is 13 amino acids long. Germline CDR1 SGHRS, CDR2 YFSETQ.

The rearrangement links TRBV30 to TRBJ2-5; D not certain. Germline CDR1 reads GTSNPN; CDR2 reads SVGIG (reference sequence). Trimming took off 3 bases at V and 3 bases at J, with 11 bases between the two ends. This CDR3 has 13 amino acids. CDR3 protein: CAWRFGREETQYF. CDR3 DNA: TGTGCCTGGAGGTTTGGTAGAGAAGAGACCCAGTACTTC. Complete variable domain (other parts from reference TRBV30 and TRBJ2-5): SQTIHQWPATLVQPVGSPLSLECTVEGTSNPNLYWYRQAAGRGLQLLFYSVGIGQISSEVPQNLSASRPQDRQFILSSKKLLLSDSGFYLCAWRFGREETQYFGPGTRLLVL.

The CDR3 here is CAWSVLGFGQPQHF. Written as DNA, the CDR3 is TGTGCCTGGAGTGTACTAGGGTTCGGCCAGCCCCAGCATTTT. This chain uses TRBV30 with TRBJ1-5; D remains ambiguous. This CDR3 region has 14 residues. Between the trimmed V and J ends, which lost 0 bases and 7 bases, there was a span of 13 bases. Germline V gene lookup returns CDR1 GTSNPN and CDR2 SVGIG (reference sequence).

J is TRBJ2-7 and V is TRBV5-1; 7 bases are shared with TRBD2. CDR3 length: 13 residues. The trim removed 3 bases at V and 6 bases at J, leaving 6 bases unmatched. Looked up from germline, CDR1 is SGHRS and CDR2 is YFSETQ. In DNA, the CDR3 is TGCGCCAGCAGCTCCTTCGGGGGGAGCGAGCAGTACTTC. Protein product: CASSSFGGSEQYF.

This clone was observed a handful of times. The V and J genes are TRBV27 and TRBJ2-3; D gene unclear. The CDR3 is 13 residues long. From germline, CDR1 is MNHEY and CDR2 SMNVEV (reference sequence). Deletions cut 1 base from V and 0 bases from J, with 2 bases between. As DNA, the CDR3 is TGTGCCAGCAGTTTATTAAGCACAGATACGCAGTATTTT. This translates into CASSLLSTDTQYF.

This sequence joins TRBV4-3 and TRBJ2-2; D not certain. Between the trimmed V and J ends, which lost 1 base and 4 bases, there was a span of 10 bases. The CDR3 has 15 amino acids. Germline CDR1 and CDR2: LGHNA and YSLEER. In DNA, the CDR3 is TGCGCCAGCAGCCAAGTGCTAGGAGCCACCGGGGAGCTGTTTTTT. This encodes CASSQVLGATGELFF.

This clone was observed a few times. The chain couples TRBV4-3 to TRBJ2-6; a possible D gene is TRBD2 (5 bases). The CDR3 is 14 amino acids. Germline values: CDR1 LGHNA, CDR2 YSLEER. Between the trimmed V and J ends, which lost 4 bases and 2 bases, there was a span of 6 bases. The CDR3 DNA reads TGCGCCAGCAGCCGGGGAGCTGGGGCCAACGTCCTGACTTTC. Translated, it gives CASSRGAGANVLTF.

This clone came up once. The chain combines TRBV7-3 with TRBJ2-2, with 11 bases identical to TRBD2. In germline, CDR1 is SGHTA, CDR2 FQGTGA. The CDR3 covers 16 residues. Unmatched junction bases numbered 9, after V lost 5 bases and J lost 7 bases. In DNA form, the CDR3 reads TGTGCCAGCAGCATGACTAGCGGGGTTAGCGGCGGGGAGCTGTTTTTT. Amino acid sequence: CASSMTSGVSGGELFF.

This clone was recorded only once. V usage is TRBV9 and J usage is TRBJ2-7, with D unclear. The CDR3 consists of 16 residues. The V and J ends lost 3 bases and 2 bases respectively, with 18 bases between them. Germline V CDR1 and CDR2: SGDLS, YYNGEE. The CDR3, as DNA: TGTGCCAGCAGCGACTATGAGGCCCCGACCCCCTACGAGCAGTACTTC. Translated: CASSDYEAPTPYEQYF.

The chain has TRBV5-4 and TRBJ2-7; tentative D call: TRBD2 (5 bases). Germline CDR1 is SGHNT and CDR2 is YYREEE (reference sequence). Deletions cut 0 bases from V and 0 bases from J, with 10 bases between. The CDR3 has 15 residues. CDR3 residues: CASSLDPGSSYEQYF. As DNA, the CDR3 is TGTGCCAGCAGCTTGGATCCGGGGAGCTCCTACGAGCAGTACTTC.